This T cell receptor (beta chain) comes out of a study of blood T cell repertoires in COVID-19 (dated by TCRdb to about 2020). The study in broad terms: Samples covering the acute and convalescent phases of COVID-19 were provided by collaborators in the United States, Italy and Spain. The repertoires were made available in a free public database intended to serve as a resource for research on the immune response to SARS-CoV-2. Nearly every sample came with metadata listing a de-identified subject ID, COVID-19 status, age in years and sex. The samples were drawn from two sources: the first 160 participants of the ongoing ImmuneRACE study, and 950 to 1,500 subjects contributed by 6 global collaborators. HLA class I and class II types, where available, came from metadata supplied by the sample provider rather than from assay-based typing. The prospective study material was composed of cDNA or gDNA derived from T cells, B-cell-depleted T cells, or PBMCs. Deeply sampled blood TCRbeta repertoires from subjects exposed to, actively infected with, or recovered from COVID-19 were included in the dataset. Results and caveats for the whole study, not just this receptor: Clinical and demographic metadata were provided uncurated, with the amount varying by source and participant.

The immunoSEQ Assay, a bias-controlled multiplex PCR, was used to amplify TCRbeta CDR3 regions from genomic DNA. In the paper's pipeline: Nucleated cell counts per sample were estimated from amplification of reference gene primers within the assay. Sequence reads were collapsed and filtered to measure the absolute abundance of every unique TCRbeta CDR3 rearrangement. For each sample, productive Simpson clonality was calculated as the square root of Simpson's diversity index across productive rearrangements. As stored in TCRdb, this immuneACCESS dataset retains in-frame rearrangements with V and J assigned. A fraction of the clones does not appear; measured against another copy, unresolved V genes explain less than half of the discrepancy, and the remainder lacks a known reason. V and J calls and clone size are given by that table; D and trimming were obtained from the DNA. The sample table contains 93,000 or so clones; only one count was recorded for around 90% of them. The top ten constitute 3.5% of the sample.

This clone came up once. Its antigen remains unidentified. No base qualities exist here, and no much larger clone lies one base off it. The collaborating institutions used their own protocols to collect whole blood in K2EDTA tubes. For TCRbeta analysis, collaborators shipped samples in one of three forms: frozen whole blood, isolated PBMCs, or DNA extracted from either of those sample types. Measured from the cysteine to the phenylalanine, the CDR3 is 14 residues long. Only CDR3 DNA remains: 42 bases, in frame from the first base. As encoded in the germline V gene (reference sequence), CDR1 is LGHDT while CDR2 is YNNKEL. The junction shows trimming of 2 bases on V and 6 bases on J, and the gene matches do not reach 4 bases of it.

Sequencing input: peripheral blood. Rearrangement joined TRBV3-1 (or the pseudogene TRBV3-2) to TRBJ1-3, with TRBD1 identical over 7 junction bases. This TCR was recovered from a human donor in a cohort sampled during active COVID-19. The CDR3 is CASSQIDRANTIYF. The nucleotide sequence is TGTGCCAGCAGCCAAATAGACAGGGCAAACACCATATATTTT.